This TCR beta chain derives from a study of blood T cell repertoires in COVID-19. TCRdb's table, derived via immunoSEQ multiplex PCR, lists solely in-frame clones and lacks some. The sample lists 200,000 to 300,000 clones, approximately 86% seen once, with around 5.2% in the top ten. Germline values: CDR1 SGHDT, CDR2 YYEEEE. V lost 4 bases to trimming and J lost 7 bases; unmatched junction nucleotides: 8. The CDR3 has 15 residues. The TCR was taken from a human donor in a cohort sampled during active COVID-19. Sequenced material: peripheral blood. The chain links TRBV5-6 to TRBJ1-5; 10 nucleotides line up with TRBD1. CDR3 region: CASSLRTGGFQPQHF. The CDR3 DNA sequence: TGTGCCAGCAGCCTCCGGACAGGGGGGTTCCAGCCCCAGCATTTT.